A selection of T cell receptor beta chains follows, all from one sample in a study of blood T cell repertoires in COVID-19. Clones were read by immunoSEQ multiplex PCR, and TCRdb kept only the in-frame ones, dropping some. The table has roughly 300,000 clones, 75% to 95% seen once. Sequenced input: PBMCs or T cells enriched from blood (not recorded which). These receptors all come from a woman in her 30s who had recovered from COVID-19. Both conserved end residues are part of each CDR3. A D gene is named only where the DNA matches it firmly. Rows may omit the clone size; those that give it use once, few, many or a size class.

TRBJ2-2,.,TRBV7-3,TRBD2,TGTGCCAGCAAACTAGCGCCTAACACCGGGGAGCTGTTTTTT,CASKLAPNTGELFF
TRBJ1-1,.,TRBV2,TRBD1,TGTGCCAGCAGCGGACAGGGTAACACTGAAGCTTTCTTT,CASSGQGNTEAFF
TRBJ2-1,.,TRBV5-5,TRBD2,TGTGCCAGCAACCCCCTGCCTAGCGGGAGGGAGCGTGAGCAGTTCTTC,CASNPLPSGREREQFF
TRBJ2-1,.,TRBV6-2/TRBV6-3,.,TGTGCCAGCAGTTACTCGAAAAGTGGCGGGACGGGCAATGAGCAGTTCTTC,CASSYSKSGGTGNEQFF
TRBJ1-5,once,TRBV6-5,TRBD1,TGTGCCAGCAGAGGACAGGGCCATAGCAATCAGCCCCAGCATTTT,CASRGQGHSNQPQHF
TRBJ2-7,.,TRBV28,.,TGTGCCAGCAGTTACAGCCACTACGAGCAGTACTTC,CASSYSHYEQYF
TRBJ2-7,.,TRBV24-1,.,TGTGCCACCAGTGATGCCCACCGGGAGCAGTACTTC,CATSDAHREQYF
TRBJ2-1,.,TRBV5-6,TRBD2,TGTGCCAGCAGCTTGGTTCCCAGACTAGCGGGAGCAGCCAATGAGCAGTTCTTC,CASSLVPRLAGAANEQFF
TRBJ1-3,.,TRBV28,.,TGTGCCAGCAGTTTAAACCGGAGAGGAAACACCATATATTTT,CASSLNRRGNTIYF
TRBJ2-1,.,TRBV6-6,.,TGTGCCAGCAGAGATCGCGGGCTGAGCTCCTACAATGAGCAGTTCTTC,CASRDRGLSSYNEQFF
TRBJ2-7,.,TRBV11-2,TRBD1,TGTGCCAGCAGCTTAACAGGGGACTACGAGCAGTACTTC,CASSLTGDYEQYF
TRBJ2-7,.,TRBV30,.,TGTGCCTGGAGTGCGGGACATACCTACGAGCAGTACTTC,CAWSAGHTYEQYF
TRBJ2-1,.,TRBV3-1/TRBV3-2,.,TGTGCCAGCAGCCAAGAAAGGAGGGCCGGCTCCTACAATGAGCAGTTCTTC,CASSQERRAGSYNEQFF
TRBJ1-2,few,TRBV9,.,TGTGCCAGCAGCCCAGGCGGGGGGGGCAGGAGGGCCTATGGCTACACCTTC,CASSPGGGGRRAYGYTF
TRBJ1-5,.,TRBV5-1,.,TGCGCCAGCAGCCCGGGGGGGGTGCAGCAGCCCCAGCATTTT,CASSPGGVQQPQHF
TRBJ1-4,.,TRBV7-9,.,TGTGCCAGCAGCTTATCTACGGGGTTCGAAAAACTGTTTTTT,CASSLSTGFEKLFF
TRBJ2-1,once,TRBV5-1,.,TGCGCCAGCAGCTTGAACGGCGGCGGGGTCGTCAATGAGCAGTTCTTC,CASSLNGGGVVNEQFF
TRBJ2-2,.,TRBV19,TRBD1,TGTGCCAGTAGTATATTAGGCGCCCAGGGACAGGTAACTTCGGGGGAGCTGTTTTTT,CASSILGAQGQVTSGELFF
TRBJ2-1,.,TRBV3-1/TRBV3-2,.,TGTGCCAGCAGCCAAGACGGGGGTACCTACAATGAGCAGTTCTTC,CASSQDGGTYNEQFF